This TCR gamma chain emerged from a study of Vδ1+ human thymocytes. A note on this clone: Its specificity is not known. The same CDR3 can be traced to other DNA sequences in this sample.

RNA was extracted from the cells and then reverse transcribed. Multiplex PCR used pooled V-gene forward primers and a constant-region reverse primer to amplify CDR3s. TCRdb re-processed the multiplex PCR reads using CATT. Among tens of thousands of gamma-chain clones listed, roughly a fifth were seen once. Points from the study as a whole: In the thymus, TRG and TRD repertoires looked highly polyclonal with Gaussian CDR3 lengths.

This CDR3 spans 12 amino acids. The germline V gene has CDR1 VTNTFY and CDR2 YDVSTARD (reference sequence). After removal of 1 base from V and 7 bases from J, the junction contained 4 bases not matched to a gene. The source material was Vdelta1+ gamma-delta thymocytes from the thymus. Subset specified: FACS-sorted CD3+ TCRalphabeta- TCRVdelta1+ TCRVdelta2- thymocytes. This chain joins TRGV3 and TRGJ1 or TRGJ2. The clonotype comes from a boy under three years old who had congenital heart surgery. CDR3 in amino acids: CATWDSGYKKLF. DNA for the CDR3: TGTGCCACCTGGGACAGTGGCTATAAGAAACTCTTT.